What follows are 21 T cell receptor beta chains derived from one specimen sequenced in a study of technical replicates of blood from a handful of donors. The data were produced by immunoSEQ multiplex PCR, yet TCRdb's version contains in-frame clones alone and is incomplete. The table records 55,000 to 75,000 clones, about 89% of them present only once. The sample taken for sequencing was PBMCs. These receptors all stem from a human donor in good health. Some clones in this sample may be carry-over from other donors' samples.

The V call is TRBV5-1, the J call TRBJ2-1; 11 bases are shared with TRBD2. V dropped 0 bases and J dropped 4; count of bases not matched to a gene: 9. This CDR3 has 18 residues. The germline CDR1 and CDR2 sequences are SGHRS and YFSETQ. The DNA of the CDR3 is TGCGCCAGCAGCTTGGGGCTAGCGGGGGGTACTGGGTACAATGAGCAGTTCTTC. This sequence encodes CASSLGLAGGTGYNEQFF.

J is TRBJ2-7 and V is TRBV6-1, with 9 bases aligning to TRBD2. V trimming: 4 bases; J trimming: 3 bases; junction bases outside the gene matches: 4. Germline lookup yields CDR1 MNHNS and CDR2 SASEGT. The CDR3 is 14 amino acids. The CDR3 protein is CASSAGLANYEQYF. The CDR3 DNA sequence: TGTGCCAGCAGTGCCGGACTAGCGAACTACGAGCAGTACTTC.

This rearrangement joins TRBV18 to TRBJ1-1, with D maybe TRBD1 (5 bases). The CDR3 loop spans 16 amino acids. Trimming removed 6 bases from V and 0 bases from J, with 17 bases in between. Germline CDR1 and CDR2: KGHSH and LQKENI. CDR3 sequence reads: CASSHKLTGMNTEAFF. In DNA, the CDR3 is TGTGCCAGCTCCCACAAACTTACAGGAATGAACACTGAAGCTTTCTTT.

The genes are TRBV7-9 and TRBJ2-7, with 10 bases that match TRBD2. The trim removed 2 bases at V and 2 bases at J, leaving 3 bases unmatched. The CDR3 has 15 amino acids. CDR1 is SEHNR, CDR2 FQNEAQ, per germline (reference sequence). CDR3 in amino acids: CASSLFTSGAYEQYF. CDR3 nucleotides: TGTGCCAGCAGCTTATTTACTAGCGGGGCCTACGAGCAGTACTTC. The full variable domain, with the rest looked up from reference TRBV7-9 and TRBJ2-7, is DTGVSQNPRHKITKRGQNVTFRCDPISEHNRLYWYRQTLGQGPEFLTYFQNEAQLEKSRLLSDRFSAERPKGSFSTLEIQRTEQGDSAMYLCASSLFTSGAYEQYFGPGTRLTVT.

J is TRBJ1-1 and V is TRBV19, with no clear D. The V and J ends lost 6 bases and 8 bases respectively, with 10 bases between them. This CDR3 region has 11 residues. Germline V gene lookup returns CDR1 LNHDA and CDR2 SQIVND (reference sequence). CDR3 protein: CASSDTVEAFF. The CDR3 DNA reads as TGTGCCAGTAGCGACACCGTGGAAGCTTTCTTT.

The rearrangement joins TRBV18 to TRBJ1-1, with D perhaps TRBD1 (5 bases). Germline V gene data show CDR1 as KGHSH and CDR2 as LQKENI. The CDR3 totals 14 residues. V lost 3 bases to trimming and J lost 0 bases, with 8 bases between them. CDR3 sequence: CASSPIRVNTEAFF. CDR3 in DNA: TGTGCCAGCTCACCGATCAGGGTGAACACTGAAGCTTTCTTT.

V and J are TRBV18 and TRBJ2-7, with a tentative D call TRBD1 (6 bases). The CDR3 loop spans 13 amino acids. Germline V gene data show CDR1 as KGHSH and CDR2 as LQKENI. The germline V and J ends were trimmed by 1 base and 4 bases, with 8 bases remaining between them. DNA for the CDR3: TGTGCCAGCTCACCACGGACAGCTTACGAGCAGTACTTC. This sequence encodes CASSPRTAYEQYF.

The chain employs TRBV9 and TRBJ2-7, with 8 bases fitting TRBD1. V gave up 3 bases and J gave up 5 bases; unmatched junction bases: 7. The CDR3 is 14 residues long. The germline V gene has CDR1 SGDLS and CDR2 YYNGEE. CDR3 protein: CASSGHRGFDEQYF. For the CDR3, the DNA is TGTGCCAGCAGCGGACACAGGGGGTTCGACGAGCAGTACTTC.

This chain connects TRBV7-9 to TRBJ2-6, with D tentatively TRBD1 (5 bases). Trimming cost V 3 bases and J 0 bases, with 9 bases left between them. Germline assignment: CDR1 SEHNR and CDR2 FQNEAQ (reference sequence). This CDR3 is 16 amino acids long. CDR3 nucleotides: TGTGCCAGCAGCTTCCCCCAGGGCTCTGGGGCCAACGTCCTGACTTTC. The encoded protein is CASSFPQGSGANVLTF. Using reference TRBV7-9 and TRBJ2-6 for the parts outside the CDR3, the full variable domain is DTGVSQNPRHKITKRGQNVTFRCDPISEHNRLYWYRQTLGQGPEFLTYFQNEAQLEKSRLLSDRFSAERPKGSFSTLEIQRTEQGDSAMYLCASSFPQGSGANVLTFGAGSRLTVL.

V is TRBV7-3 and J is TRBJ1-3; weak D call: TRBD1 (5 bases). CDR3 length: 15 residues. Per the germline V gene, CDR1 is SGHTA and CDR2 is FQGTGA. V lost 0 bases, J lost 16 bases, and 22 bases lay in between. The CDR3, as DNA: TGTGCCAGCAGCTTAACTGGCGGTCAGGGCACACCTCTCTATTTT. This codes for CASSLTGGQGTPLYF.

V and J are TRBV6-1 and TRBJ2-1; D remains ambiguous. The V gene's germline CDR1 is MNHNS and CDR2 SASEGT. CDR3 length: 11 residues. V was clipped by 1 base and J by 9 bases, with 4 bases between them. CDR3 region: CASSEVSEQFF. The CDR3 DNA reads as TGTGCCAGCAGTGAAGTGAGTGAGCAGTTCTTC.

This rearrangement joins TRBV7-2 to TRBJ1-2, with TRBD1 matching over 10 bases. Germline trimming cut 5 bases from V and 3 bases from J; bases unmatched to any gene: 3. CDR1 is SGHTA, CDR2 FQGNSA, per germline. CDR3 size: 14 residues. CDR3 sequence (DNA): TGTGCCAGCAGCCGGGACAGGGGTCACTATGGCTACACCTTC. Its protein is CASSRDRGHYGYTF. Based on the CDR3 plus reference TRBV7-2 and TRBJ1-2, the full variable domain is GAGVSQSPSNKVTEKGKDVELRCDPISGHTALYWYRQSLGQGLEFLIYFQGNSAPDKSGLPSDRFSAERTGGSVSTLTIQRTQQEDSAVYLCASSRDRGHYGYTFGSGTRLTVV.

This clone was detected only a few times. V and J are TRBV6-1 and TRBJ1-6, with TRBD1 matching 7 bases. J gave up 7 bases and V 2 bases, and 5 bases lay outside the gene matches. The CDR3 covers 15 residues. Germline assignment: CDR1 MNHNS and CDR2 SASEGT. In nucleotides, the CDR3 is TGTGCCAGCAGTGAATTGGGACAGTCAAATTCACCCCTCCACTTT. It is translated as CASSELGQSNSPLHF.

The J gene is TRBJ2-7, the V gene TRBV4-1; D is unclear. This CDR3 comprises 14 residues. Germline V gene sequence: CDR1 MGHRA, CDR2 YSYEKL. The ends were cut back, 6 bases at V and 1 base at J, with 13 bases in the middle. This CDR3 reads CASRPILRSYEQYF. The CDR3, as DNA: TGCGCCAGCAGGCCTATACTCAGGTCCTACGAGCAGTACTTC.

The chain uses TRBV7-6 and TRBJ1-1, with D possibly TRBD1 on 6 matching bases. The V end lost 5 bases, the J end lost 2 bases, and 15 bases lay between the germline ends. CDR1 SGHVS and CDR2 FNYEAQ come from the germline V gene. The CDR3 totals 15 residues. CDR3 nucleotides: TGTGCCAGCAGCACAGACGGGACACTAAACACTGAAGCTTTCTTT. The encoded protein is CASSTDGTLNTEAFF.

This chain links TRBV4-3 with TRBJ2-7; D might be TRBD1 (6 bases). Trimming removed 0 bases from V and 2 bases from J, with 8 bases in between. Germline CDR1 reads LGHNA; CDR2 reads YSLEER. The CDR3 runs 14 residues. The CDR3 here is CASSQDRGTYEQYF. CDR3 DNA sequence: TGCGCCAGCAGCCAAGACAGGGGAACCTACGAGCAGTACTTC.

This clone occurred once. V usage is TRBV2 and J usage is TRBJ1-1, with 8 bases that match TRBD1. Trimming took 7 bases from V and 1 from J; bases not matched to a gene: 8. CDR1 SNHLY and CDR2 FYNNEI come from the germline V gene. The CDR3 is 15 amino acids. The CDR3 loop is CASNRDRSENTEAFF. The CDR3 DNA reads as TGTGCCAGCAATAGGGACAGGTCAGAGAACACTGAAGCTTTCTTT.

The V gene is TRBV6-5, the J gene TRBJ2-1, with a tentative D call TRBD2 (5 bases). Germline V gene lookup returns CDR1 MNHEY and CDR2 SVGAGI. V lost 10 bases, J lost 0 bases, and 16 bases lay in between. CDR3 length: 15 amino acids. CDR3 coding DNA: TGTGCCATCCGCCGTAGCGAGAGCTCCTACAATGAGCAGTTCTTC. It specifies CAIRRSESSYNEQFF.

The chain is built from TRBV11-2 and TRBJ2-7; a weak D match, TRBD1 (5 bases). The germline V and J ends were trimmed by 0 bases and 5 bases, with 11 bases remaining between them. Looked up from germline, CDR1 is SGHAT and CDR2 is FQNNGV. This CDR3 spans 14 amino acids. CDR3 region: CASSLEAGRNEQYF. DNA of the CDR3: TGTGCCAGCAGCTTAGAGGCAGGGCGAAACGAGCAGTACTTC.

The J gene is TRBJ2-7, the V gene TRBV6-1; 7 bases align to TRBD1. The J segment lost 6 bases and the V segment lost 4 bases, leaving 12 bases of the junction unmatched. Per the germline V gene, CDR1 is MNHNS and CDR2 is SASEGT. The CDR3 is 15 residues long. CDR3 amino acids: CASSVRDSPPSEQYF. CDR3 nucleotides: TGTGCCAGCAGTGTTAGGGACAGCCCCCCAAGCGAGCAGTACTTC.

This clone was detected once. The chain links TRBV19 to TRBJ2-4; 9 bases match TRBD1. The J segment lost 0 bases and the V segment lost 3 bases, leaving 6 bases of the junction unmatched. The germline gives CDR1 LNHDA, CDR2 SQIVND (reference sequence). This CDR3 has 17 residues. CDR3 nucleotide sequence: TGTGCCAGTAGTATGTATGGACAGGGGATAGCCAAAAACATTCAGTACTTC. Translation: CASSMYGQGIAKNIQYF.